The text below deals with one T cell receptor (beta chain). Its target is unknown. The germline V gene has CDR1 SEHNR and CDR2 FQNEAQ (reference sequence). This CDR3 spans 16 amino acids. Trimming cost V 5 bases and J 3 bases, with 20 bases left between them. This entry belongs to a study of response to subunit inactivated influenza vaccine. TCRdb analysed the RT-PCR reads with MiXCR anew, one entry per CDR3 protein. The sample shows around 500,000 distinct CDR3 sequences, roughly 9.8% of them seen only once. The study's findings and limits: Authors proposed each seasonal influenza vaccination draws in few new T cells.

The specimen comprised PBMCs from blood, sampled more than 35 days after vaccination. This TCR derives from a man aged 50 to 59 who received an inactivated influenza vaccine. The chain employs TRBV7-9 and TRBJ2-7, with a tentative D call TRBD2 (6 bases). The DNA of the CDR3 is TGTGCCAGCAGCCTGCGGAGGGATGGAGGCCTCTACGAGCAGTACTTC. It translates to CASSLRRDGGLYEQYF. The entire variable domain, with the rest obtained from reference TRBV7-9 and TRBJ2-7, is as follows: DTGVSQNPRHKITKRGQNVTFRCDPISEHNRLYWYRQTLGQGPEFLTYFQNEAQLEKSRLLSDRFSAERPKGSFSTLEIQRTEQGDSAMYLCASSLRRDGGLYEQYFGPGTRLTVT.